This T cell receptor beta chain was found in a study of cytomegalovirus exposure and HLA in healthy donors (dated by TCRdb to 2016 to 2017). Describing the broader study: An earlier analysis of several hundred of the donors reported approximately 270 Gb of sequence data and about 100 million unique TCR beta sequences from roughly 200 million T cells. HLA typing included class I and class II loci at four-digit resolution. Along with the approximately 650-subject first cohort, a separate validation cohort of over a hundred different subjects was used. Donor age, sex, ethnicity and CMV serostatus were collected together with the repertoire data. Typing coverage differed by locus: A, B, C, DRB1 and DQB1 were typed in roughly 620-630 donors, DQA1 in about 510, DPA1 in around 610, and DPB1 in approximately 450. All discovery cohort repertoires had been generated on a single sequencing platform. The study was designed to test whether signatures of past pathogen exposure could be identified by cataloging public T cell receptors. In a later analysis, previously published TCR beta repertoires from about 670 donors were re-analyzed and high-resolution HLA genotyping was added so that TCR occurrence patterns could be studied. Rather than using new phenotypic data, the later analysis identified candidate immune exposures from TCR beta sequences and from how often those sequences occurred across donors. Using immunosequencing, the study profiled T cell repertoires from 500 to 800 subjects and related those repertoires to cytomegalovirus serostatus. An earlier analysis of fewer than 750 of the donors used high-throughput TCR beta sequencing to judge whether each TCR beta V gene segment behaved as functional or pseudogenic. Four to six DR-DQ haplotypes were handled as single units for association and clustering, since linkage in the cohort was strong. Roughly 300 gigabases of sequencing data and some 85 million unique TCR sequences were included in an early release covering around 600 HLA-typed donors. Across 300 to 400 genotyped donors of the cohort, an average of approximately 240,000 unique TCR beta nucleotide sequences per donor were sequenced, and around 20% of those sequences were non-productive. The genetic ancestry cluster associated with self-reported Caucasian donors included 65% to 90% of the 398 genotyped donors. A later genetic analysis used genome-wide SNP genotypes for about 55% of the 666 donors, treating that subset as a discovery cohort. To predict cytomegalovirus infection status, the study combined high-throughput TCR immunosequencing, statistical association of individual TCRs with disease status, and machine learning. What the research found in general, with its limitations: A later genetic analysis reported fewer N-insertions in productive TCRs among donors in an Asian-associated ancestry cluster than the roughly 700-donor mean. Presence/absence analyses assumed roughly uniform sequencing depth across donors, an assumption that may not hold. In both the original and validation cohorts, the classifier was reported to diagnose cytomegalovirus status with high specificity and sensitivity. An association between a missense DCLRE1C variant and V-gene and J-gene trimming of TCR beta chains was found in a later genetic analysis and replicated in an independent cohort. In a later analysis, most CMV-associated TCR beta chains were found to appear HLA-restricted, with HLA associations seemingly driven largely by CMV exposure. A further reported finding was that TCR beta sequences accurately predicted the HLA-A and HLA-B alleles for most subjects in the first cohort. HLA typing was unavailable for some donors at each locus, so association tests used only the typed subset. Strong co-occurrence of HLA alleles, especially DR and DQ, made assigning TCR associations to individual alleles difficult. Several of the top co-occurrence clusters appeared to be linked to parvovirus B19, influenza, CMV and Epstein-Barr virus, according to a later analysis. In a later analysis, HLA-associated TCR beta chains showed more clonal expansion and lower generation probabilities than non-associated chains that were equally common. The earlier analysis of 587 of the donors excluded some 16 rarely observed V segments, including chromosome 9 orphons, because counts were too low. In a later analysis, over 15,000 TCR beta sequences were associated with specific HLA alleles at a false discovery rate of 0.05. A total of fewer than 200 TCR beta chains were listed by the study as associated with cytomegalovirus. Most TCR sequences were seen in very few donors, while some public TCRs were found in many individuals. In a later analysis, the rate of TCR association differed among HLA loci, with DRB1 alleles having the most associated TCRs and HLA-C alleles having the fewest. The sequencing pipeline was judged likely to have produced a cluster of highly shared sequence variants as a technical artifact. In vitro tests confirmed that a few of the cytomegalovirus-associated TCR beta chains recognize cytomegalovirus antigens. For the cohort, immune exposure information was limited to CMV serostatus. In an earlier analysis of under 600 of the donors, most TCR beta V segments were observed in productive rearrangements about 90% or about 30% of the time, broadly matching IMGT annotations. In this cohort, only TCR beta chains were sequenced, and detectable features were limited by the absence of alpha or paired-chain data. The authors suggested that the approach could potentially be generalized to other disease states and immunological phenotypes. Correlated functional status among segregating V segments might reflect linkage disequilibrium, but an unknown experimental factor could not be ruled out.

The cohort was made up of 500 to 850 healthy bone marrow donors. At the time of sampling, every cohort member was nominally healthy, though immune exposures that went unrecorded were likely present. The donor was CMV seronegative and belonged to the group of 350 or so seronegative cohort members. A peripheral blood sample was collected from each donor, and TCR beta sequencing was performed on peripheral blood mononuclear cells. Genomic DNA extraction from the blood cell samples was performed with the Qiagen DNeasy Blood Extraction Kit. This clone was recorded once. Its antigen has not been determined. The sample holds no much larger clone one base away, and base qualities are not on file. The library came from the immunoSEQ multiplex PCR assay. For the multiplex PCR, a mixture combining 60 forward primers for TCR Vbeta segments and 13 reverse primers for TCR Jbeta segments was used. A multiplex PCR assay on genomic DNA amplified the CDR3 region of rearranged TCR beta genes. Amplified TCR beta libraries were sequenced as 87-base-pair reads on the Illumina HiSeq System. Per the source publication's procedure: In a later analysis, 77 million or so unique TCR beta chains were counted across the roughly 610 repertoires, and roughly 11 million of these chains were shared by at least two donors. Raw reads were error-corrected and collapsed into unique sequences with a nearest-neighbor algorithm that merged closely related sequences to remove PCR and sequencing errors. Alignment of CDR3 sequences to IMGT reference sequences was used to assign V, D and J gene segments. For a sequence to be retained, at least a six-nucleotide match to both a V gene segment and a J gene segment was required. Rearrangements were called productive when the CDR3 lacked stop codons and stayed in frame with V and J; all others were non-productive. Following IMGT convention, CDR3 was defined as the stretch from the second conserved V-encoded cysteine to the conserved J-encoded phenylalanine. The earlier analysis of a few hundred of the donors excluded any sequence lacking an unambiguous match to a single V gene segment. An earlier analysis of under 750 of the donors called V segments functional above 56.7% productive rearrangements and segregating when the between-donor standard deviation exceeded 5%. A statistical classification framework was developed to diagnose cytomegalovirus status using the catalog of TCR beta chain sequences. V and J gene assignment, in a later analysis, came from comparing TCR nucleotide sequences with IMGT/GENE-DB human TR gene sequences. The TCRdist pipeline was used in a later analysis to assign CDR3 sequences and most-parsimonious VDJ recombination scenarios. In a later analysis, every TCR beta chain was defined by the combination of its CDR3 amino acid sequence and its V-gene family, and reads without a unique V-gene family were dropped. In a later analysis, some 600 highly shared, low-generation-probability nucleotide sequences were removed to address suspected cross-contamination and a sequencing artifact. A later analysis calculated a clonal expansion index for each public chain from normalized within-repertoire ranks of inferred template counts. In a later analysis, generation probabilities were computed with a VDJ recombination model fitted to out-of-frame rearrangements, and the resulting probabilities were checked against IGoR. A later analysis scored TCR-TCR, TCR-HLA and TCR-CMV co-occurrence with hypergeometric tests, applying a repertoire-size bias correction to TCR pairs. In a later analysis, false discovery rates were estimated by permuting HLA or CMV assignments 20 times. A later analysis grouped co-occurring TCRs with DBSCAN, adding TCRdist sequence similarity when clustering within HLA-allele-positive subsets. Repertoires with fewer than 30,000 or more than 120,000 public chains, plus five repertoires with anomalous nucleotide sharing, were excluded from co-occurrence clustering. As stored in TCRdb, this immuneACCESS dataset retains in-frame rearrangements with V and J assigned. A fraction of the clones does not appear; measured against another copy, unresolved V genes explain less than half of the discrepancy, and the remainder lacks a known reason. From that table come the V and J calls and clone size; the DNA was used to work out D and trimming. Across this sample there are fewer than 200,000 clones, with roughly four fifths seen only once. Of the sample, 0.75% to 0.8% falls within the top ten clones.

Sequencing input: PBMCs. This TCR derives from a female donor in good health and CMV-seronegative.

The DNA is TGTGCCAGTAGTCGGCAGGGGGCTACGGGCAATCAGCCCCAGCATTTT. It encodes CASSRQGATGNQPQHF. This receptor chain uses TRBV19 and TRBJ1-5; 8 central bases correspond to TRBD1. The V end gives up 5 bases and the J end 2 bases, leaving 8 bases in the junction not matched to a gene. From cysteine to phenylalanine, the CDR3 is 16 amino acids long. Only CDR3 DNA is held: 48 bases, read in frame from base 1. For CDR1 and CDR2, the germline V gene (reference sequence) lists LNHDA and SQIVND.